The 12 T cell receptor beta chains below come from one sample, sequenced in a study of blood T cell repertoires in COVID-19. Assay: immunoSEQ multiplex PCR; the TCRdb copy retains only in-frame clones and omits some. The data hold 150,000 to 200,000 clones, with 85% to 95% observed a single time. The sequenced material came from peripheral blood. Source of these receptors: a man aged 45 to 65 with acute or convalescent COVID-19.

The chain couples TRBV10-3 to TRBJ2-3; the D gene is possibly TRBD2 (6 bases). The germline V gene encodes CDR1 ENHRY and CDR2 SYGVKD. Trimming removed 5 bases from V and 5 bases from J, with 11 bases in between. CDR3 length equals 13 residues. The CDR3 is CAISRDSEDTQYF. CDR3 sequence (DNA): TGTGCCATCAGTAGGGACTCCGAAGATACGCAGTATTTT.

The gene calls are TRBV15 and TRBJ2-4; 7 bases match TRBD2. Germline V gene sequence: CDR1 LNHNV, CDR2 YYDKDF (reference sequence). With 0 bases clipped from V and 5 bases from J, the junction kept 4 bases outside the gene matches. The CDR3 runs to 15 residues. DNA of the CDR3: TGTGCCACCAGCAGAGAGGAGGCGGGAGAAAACATTCAGTACTTC. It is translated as CATSREEAGENIQYF.

Here the CDR3 DNA reads TGTGCCAGTAGTACGGGACAGGCGGTCGGGACCCAGCATTTT. This sequence encodes CASSTGQAVGTQHF. The chain links TRBV19 to TRBJ1-5, with TRBD1 matching over 8 bases. The germline CDR1 and CDR2 sequences are LNHDA and SQIVND (reference sequence). The V segment lost 4 bases and the J segment 11 bases; nucleotides outside the gene matches: 10. CDR3 size: 14 residues.

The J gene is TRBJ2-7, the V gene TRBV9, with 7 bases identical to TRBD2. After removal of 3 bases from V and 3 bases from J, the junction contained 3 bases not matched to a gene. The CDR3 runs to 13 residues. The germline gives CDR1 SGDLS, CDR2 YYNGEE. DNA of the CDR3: TGTGCCAGCAGCGGAGGCGGGGGCTACGAGCAGTACTTC. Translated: CASSGGGGYEQYF.

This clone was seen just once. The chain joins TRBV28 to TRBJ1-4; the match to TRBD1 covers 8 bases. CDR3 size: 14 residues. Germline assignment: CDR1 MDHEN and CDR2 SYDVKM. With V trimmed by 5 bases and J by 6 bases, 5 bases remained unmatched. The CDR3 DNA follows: TGTGCCAGCAGTCCACAGGGGGGCGATGAAAAACTGTTTTTT. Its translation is CASSPQGGDEKLFF.

CDR3 nucleotides: TGTGCCAGCAGTAAAAGCCCTAGCGGGGGCCATCAAGAGACCCAGTACTTC. Its protein product is CASSKSPSGGHQETQYF. The chain carries TRBV28 and TRBJ2-5, with 10 bases that match TRBD2. Germline CDR1 reads MDHEN; CDR2 reads SYDVKM. Trimming removed 5 bases from V and 2 bases from J; junction bases left unmatched: 11. The CDR3 is 17 residues long.

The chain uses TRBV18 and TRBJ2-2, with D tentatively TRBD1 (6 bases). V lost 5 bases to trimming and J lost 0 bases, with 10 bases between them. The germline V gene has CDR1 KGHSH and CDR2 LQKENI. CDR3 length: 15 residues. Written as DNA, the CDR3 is TGTGCCAGCTCATTCGGGACACCGAACACCGGGGAGCTGTTTTTT. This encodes CASSFGTPNTGELFF.

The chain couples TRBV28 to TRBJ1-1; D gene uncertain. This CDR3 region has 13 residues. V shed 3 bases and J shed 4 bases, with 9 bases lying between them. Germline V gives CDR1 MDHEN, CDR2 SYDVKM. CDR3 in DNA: TGTGCCAGCAGTTTGAGGGATAGCACTGAAGCTTTCTTT. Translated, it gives CASSLRDSTEAFF.

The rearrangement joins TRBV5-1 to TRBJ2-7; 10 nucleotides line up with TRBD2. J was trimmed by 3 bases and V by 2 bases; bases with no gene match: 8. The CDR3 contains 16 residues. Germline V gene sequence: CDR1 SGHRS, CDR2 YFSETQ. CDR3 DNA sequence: TGCGCCAGCAGCTTACTATCCGGGACTAGCGTCTACGAGCAGTACTTC. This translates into CASSLLSGTSVYEQYF.

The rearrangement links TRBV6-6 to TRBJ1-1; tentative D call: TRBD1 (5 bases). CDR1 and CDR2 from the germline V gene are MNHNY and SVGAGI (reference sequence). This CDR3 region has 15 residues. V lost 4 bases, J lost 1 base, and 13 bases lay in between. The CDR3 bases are TGTGCCAGCAGTTCCCAGACAGAAGGGAACACTGAAGCTTTCTTT. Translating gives CASSSQTEGNTEAFF.

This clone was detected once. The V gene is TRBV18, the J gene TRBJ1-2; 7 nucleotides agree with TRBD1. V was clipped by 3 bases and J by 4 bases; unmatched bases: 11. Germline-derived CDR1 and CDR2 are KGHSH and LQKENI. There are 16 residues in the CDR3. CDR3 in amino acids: CASSPVTGEESYGYTF. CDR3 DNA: TGTGCCAGCTCACCCGTCACAGGGGAGGAGAGCTATGGCTACACCTTC.

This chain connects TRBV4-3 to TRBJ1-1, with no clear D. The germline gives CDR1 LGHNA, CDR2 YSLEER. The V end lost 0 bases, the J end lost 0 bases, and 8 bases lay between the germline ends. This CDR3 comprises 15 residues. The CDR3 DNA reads TGCGCCAGCAGCCAAGATTTCCAATTGAACACTGAAGCTTTCTTT. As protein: CASSQDFQLNTEAFF.